This T cell receptor beta chain was found in a study of blood T cells in healthy people across ages. Study results and limitations: A strong correlation was found between TCR beta diversity and the percentage of naive T cells. Naive CD4+ cell counts and diversity both ran higher in long-lived than in aged donors. Roughly linear declines in TCR beta diversity per million T cells occurred with age.

For the second PCR, which ran for about 7 to 11 cycles, a sample-barcoded 5' primer and a J-beta primer mix were used. Every sample gave at least 2.5 million paired-end reads containing CDR3. Via MiXCR, TCRdb re-called the 5' RACE reads, giving one row per CDR3 protein. The sample lists about 1.4 million distinct CDR3 sequences; approximately 59% were seen once. The V gene's germline CDR1 is ENHRY and CDR2 SYGVKD. The CDR3 spans 16 residues. Trimming at V came to 5 bases and at J to 3 bases, leaving 12 bases not matched to a gene. Points on this clonotype: Its antigen is currently unknown.

The sample consisted of blood. V usage is TRBV10-3 and J usage is TRBJ2-5, with TRBD2 matching over 7 bases. The receptor's source is a man aged 18-30 years in good health. The CDR3 coding sequence is TGTGCCATCAGTTTCTTAGCGGGCGTATCCAAAGAGACCCAGTACTTC. This translates into CAISFLAGVSKETQYF.